This TCR beta chain originates from a study of response to subunit inactivated influenza vaccine. Trimming left V 8 bases short and J 5 bases short, with 16 bases between. The germline CDR1 and CDR2 sequences are MDHEN and SYDVKM. The CDR3 runs to 13 residues. TCRdb analysed the RT-PCR reads with MiXCR anew, one entry per CDR3 protein. This table has 150,000 or so distinct CDR3 sequences, around 10% appearing once. This TCR was sampled from a man aged 50-75 years who received an inactivated influenza vaccine. The chain couples TRBV28 to TRBJ2-7; D remains unclear. Specimen: CD8+ T cells sorted from PBMCs, collected less than 25 months after vaccination. Written as DNA, the CDR3 is TGTGCCAGCTTTTCCCTAGGATTTAACGAGCAGTACTTC. Its protein product is CASFSLGFNEQYF.